The 29 T cell receptor beta chains below come from one sample, sequenced in a study of shared clonotypes between healthy human individuals. Data came from immunoSEQ multiplex PCR; TCRdb stores just in-frame clones and leaves some out. Of 780,000 or so clones listed, over 55% are singletons. What was sequenced was memory CD4+ T cells sorted from blood. This sample's subset: CD45RA-negative fraction. Receptors originate from a woman aged 25-40 years in good health.

The chain joins TRBV23-1 to TRBJ1-5; D is possibly TRBD1 (5 bases). TRBV23-1 is filed as an ORF, its function uncertain. V lost 7 bases and J 2 bases, leaving 21 bases between the germline ends. CDR3 length equals 17 residues. Here the CDR3 DNA reads TGCGCCAGCACCCCTTGGGGCCGGACTCGGCGCAATCAGCCCCAGCATTTT. This encodes CASTPWGRTRRNQPQHF.

The chain carries TRBV7-6 and TRBJ1-3, with D possibly matching TRBD1 (5 bases). This CDR3 is 18 amino acids long. Germline V CDR1 and CDR2: SGHVS, FNYEAQ. V lost 1 base, J lost 1 base, and 17 bases lay in between. CDR3 in amino acids: CASSLVASGPTSGNTIYF. The CDR3 bases are TGTGCCAGCAGCTTAGTAGCCTCAGGGCCAACATCTGGAAACACCATATATTTT.

This clone was seen only a few times. This chain joins TRBV2 and TRBJ2-2, with 14 bases matching TRBD2. The CDR3 length is 16 residues. J gave up 8 bases and V 5 bases, and 7 bases lay outside the gene matches. Germline loops: CDR1 SNHLY, CDR2 FYNNEI. For the CDR3, the DNA is TGTGCCAGCAGTATGACTAGCGGGAGGGATCGAGGGGAGCTGTTTTTT. Its translation is CASSMTSGRDRGELFF.

This clone was counted a few times. V gene TRBV5-1 combines with J gene TRBJ2-7; 15 positions match TRBD2. The J segment lost 0 bases and the V segment lost 4 bases, leaving 5 bases of the junction unmatched. Germline V gives CDR1 SGHRS, CDR2 YFSETQ. This CDR3 spans 17 amino acids. Here the CDR3 reads CASSQGLAGGYSYEQYF. The DNA for the CDR3 is TGCGCCAGCAGCCAGGGACTAGCGGGGGGATACTCCTACGAGCAGTACTTC.

Many counts were recorded for this clone. One junction end disagrees with the germline gene, perhaps due to a read error. The genes are TRBV4-1 and TRBJ1-1, with D unresolved. Germline V gene data show CDR1 as MGHRA and CDR2 as YSYEKL. CDR3 length: 14 residues. The CDR3 spells CASSQTQMNTEAFF. DNA of the CDR3: TGTGCCAGCAGCCAAACACAGATGAACACTGAAGCTTTCTTT.

This clone has just a few counts. The V gene is TRBV6-4, the J gene TRBJ2-7; 7 bases agree with TRBD2. CDR1 and CDR2 from the germline V gene are MRHNA and SNTAGT. V shed 5 bases, J shed 0 bases, and the junction held 7 bases outside the gene matches. The CDR3 totals 15 residues. The CDR3 DNA reads as TGTGCCAGCAGTCCCCATGCGGGAGTCTCCTACGAGCAGTACTTC. Protein sequence: CASSPHAGVSYEQYF.

This clone was seen only once. This sequence joins TRBV18 and TRBJ1-1; a weak D match, TRBD1 (6 bases). The CDR3 spans 15 residues. CDR1 is KGHSH and CDR2 is LQKENI in the germline V gene. V lost 0 bases and J lost 5, with 13 bases in between. The CDR3 coding sequence is TGTGCCAGCTCACCACCGTCGGGACACTTTACTGAAGCTTTCTTT. The encoded protein is CASSPPSGHFTEAFF.

This clone was seen once. The chain recombines TRBV5-6 with TRBJ1-5; perhaps TRBD1 as D (5 bases). CDR1 and CDR2 from the germline V gene are SGHDT and YYEEEE. Trimming pared 3 bases from V and 1 base from J, leaving 17 bases between. The CDR3 contains 17 residues. The CDR3: CASSSERGVISNQPQHF. CDR3 sequence (DNA): TGTGCCAGCAGCTCTGAGAGAGGGGTAATAAGCAATCAGCCCCAGCATTTT.

In DNA, the CDR3 is TGTGCCATCAGTGAGTCTAACAGCTTCACAGATACGCAGTATTTT. This encodes CAISESNSFTDTQYF. The chain joins TRBV10-3 to TRBJ2-3, with D hard to call. CDR1 and CDR2 (germline): ENHRY, SYGVKD. V lost 0 bases, J lost 2 bases, and 9 bases lay in between. The CDR3 extends over 15 amino acids.

The chain recombines TRBV19 with TRBJ2-1; 10 nucleotides align to TRBD2. Germline trimming cut 1 base from V and 8 bases from J; bases unmatched to any gene: 14. The germline gives CDR1 LNHDA, CDR2 SQIVND (reference sequence). This CDR3 is 18 amino acids long. As DNA, the CDR3 is TGTGCCAGTAGTATAGCACCTCGACTAGCGGGTCCTGGTCATGAGCAGTTCTTC. The encoded protein is CASSIAPRLAGPGHEQFF.

This rearrangement joins TRBV15 to TRBJ2-7, with 7 bases that match TRBD1. Germline CDR1 and CDR2: LNHNV and YYDKDF (reference sequence). V was pared by 0 bases and J by 2 bases, with 4 bases of the junction left unmatched. The CDR3 totals 15 residues. This CDR3 reads CATSREGRGPYEQYF. CDR3 nucleotide sequence: TGTGCCACCAGCAGAGAGGGAAGGGGGCCCTACGAGCAGTACTTC.

The rearrangement joins TRBV4-2 to TRBJ1-1; D gene ambiguous. Trimming took 5 bases from V and 0 from J, leaving 19 bases between them. The CDR3 runs to 17 residues. Germline lookup yields CDR1 LGHNA and CDR2 YNFKEQ. CDR3 DNA: TGTGCCAGCAGCTTGTGGCGGGGAAGTGTGATGAACACTGAAGCTTTCTTT. It translates to CASSLWRGSVMNTEAFF.

Only a few counts were recorded for this clone. The genes are TRBV29-1 and TRBJ1-4; D possibly corresponds to TRBD1 (5 bases). This CDR3 has 13 amino acids. The germline V and J ends were trimmed by 4 bases and 4 bases, with 10 bases remaining between them. Germline V gene sequence: CDR1 SQVTM, CDR2 ANQGSEA. The CDR3 DNA is TGCAGCGTTGTCGGGGCAGGTAATGAAAAACTGTTTTTT. As protein: CSVVGAGNEKLFF.

The V gene is TRBV6-4, the J gene TRBJ2-7, with 10 positions matching TRBD2. This CDR3 has 15 amino acids. Germline assignment: CDR1 MRHNA and CDR2 SNTAGT. V was clipped by 3 bases and J by 5 bases; unmatched bases: 7. The CDR3 is CASSEVLAGTDEQYF. The CDR3 DNA follows: TGTGCCAGCAGTGAGGTACTAGCGGGAACGGACGAGCAGTACTTC.

The V and J genes are TRBV28 and TRBJ1-1, with D perhaps matching TRBD1 (6 bases). V was shortened by 3 bases and J by 4 bases, with 21 bases between the two germline ends. The CDR3 consists of 17 residues. Germline CDR1 is MDHEN and CDR2 is SYDVKM. The DNA of the CDR3 is TGTGCCAGCAGTTTGGGGGGGCGCAGTTCTTGGGGCACTGAAGCTTTCTTT. Translated, it gives CASSLGGRSSWGTEAFF.

The rearrangement uses TRBV2 and TRBJ2-2; D gene unclear. CDR1 and CDR2 (germline): SNHLY, FYNNEI. V lost 2 bases to trimming and J lost 2 bases, with 6 bases between them. The CDR3 runs 14 residues. CDR3 region: CASSEFRNTGELFF. DNA for the CDR3: TGTGCCAGCAGTGAATTCCGAAACACCGGGGAGCTGTTTTTT.

The V gene is TRBV7-9, the J gene TRBJ2-7, with D perhaps assigned TRBD1 or TRBD2 (6 bases each). The CDR3 length is 16 residues. Germline V gene data show CDR1 as SEHNR and CDR2 as FQNEAQ (reference sequence). Trimming shortened V by 5 bases and J by 2 bases, and 19 bases separated the two germline ends. For the CDR3, the DNA is TGTGCCAGCAGCGGAGAAGGAGGGACAACCCCCTACGAGCAGTACTTC. This translates into CASSGEGGTTPYEQYF.

V gene TRBV18 combines with J gene TRBJ2-2, with D maybe TRBD1 (6 bases). Trimming stripped 2 bases from V and 1 base from J, with 11 bases between. CDR3 size: 16 residues. The germline V gene encodes CDR1 KGHSH and CDR2 LQKENI. The CDR3 sequence is CASSPLVQGNTGELFF. In DNA, the CDR3 is TGTGCCAGCTCACCATTAGTACAGGGGAACACCGGGGAGCTGTTTTTT.

V usage is TRBV5-4 and J usage is TRBJ2-5, with D possibly being TRBD2 (6 bases). The CDR3 runs 17 residues. V lost 1 base and J lost 5, with 21 bases in between. Per the germline V gene, CDR1 is SGHNT and CDR2 is YYREEE (reference sequence). The CDR3 DNA reads as TGTGCCAGCAGCTTGACAAAAAGCGGTGGGAGGTGGGAGACCCAGTACTTC. Its translation: CASSLTKSGGRWETQYF. Complete variable domain (other parts from reference TRBV5-4 and TRBJ2-5): ETGVTQSPTHLIKTRGQQVTLRCSSQSGHNTVSWYQQALGQGPQFIFQYYREEENGRGNFPPRFSGLQFPNYSSELNVNALELDDSALYLCASSLTKSGGRWETQYFGPGTRLLVL.

This clone has only a few counts. This chain uses TRBV2 with TRBJ1-3; no clear D gene. The CDR3 runs 11 residues. Germline assignment: CDR1 SNHLY and CDR2 FYNNEI. V lost 11 bases, J lost 4 bases, and 9 bases lay in between. Here the CDR3 reads CARSYGNTIYF. CDR3 nucleotides: TGTGCCCGCTCCTACGGAAACACCATATATTTT. Supplemented by reference TRBV2 and TRBJ1-3, the full variable domain reads EPEVTQTPSHQVTQMGQEVILRCVPISNHLYFYWYRQILGQKVEFLVSFYNNEISEKSEIFDDQFSVERPDGSNFTLKIRSTKLEDSAMYFCARSYGNTIYFGEGSWLTVV.

Comment on this clone: Within the sample, other DNA sequences also encode this same CDR3. The V gene is TRBV5-1, the J gene TRBJ2-5; maybe TRBD1 (6 bases). Trimming left V 4 bases short and J 5 bases short, with 12 bases between. There are 13 residues in the CDR3. Germline V lookup: CDR1 SGHRS, CDR2 YFSETQ. The CDR3 region has the DNA TGCGCCAGCAGCCCACAGGGAGCGGAGACCCAGTACTTC. Translation: CASSPQGAETQYF.

This chain uses TRBV14 with TRBJ2-7; D unresolved. This CDR3 has 14 amino acids. Trimming removed 1 base at V and 0 bases at J, with 7 bases between. CDR1 and CDR2 (germline): SGHDN, FVKESK. The CDR3 sequence: CASSQAVVSYEQYF. The DNA of the CDR3 is TGTGCCAGCAGCCAAGCAGTGGTCTCCTACGAGCAGTACTTC.

The rearrangement links TRBV10-1 to TRBJ2-7; D unclear. Per germline, CDR1 WNHNN and CDR2 SYGVQD (reference sequence). The CDR3 spans 13 residues. V was clipped by 5 bases and J by 3 bases, with 11 bases between them. The CDR3 region is CASSNEENYEQYF. The CDR3, as DNA: TGCGCCAGCAGTAATGAGGAGAACTACGAGCAGTACTTC.

This chain links TRBV28 with TRBJ2-7; D is unresolved. Germline lookup yields CDR1 MDHEN and CDR2 SYDVKM. The CDR3 loop spans 13 amino acids. Trimming took off 5 bases at V and 1 base at J, with 9 bases between the two ends. CDR3 in amino acids: CASSPPSSYEQYF. The CDR3 DNA follows: TGTGCCAGCAGTCCTCCAAGTTCCTACGAGCAGTACTTC.

The chain is built from TRBV19 and TRBJ2-1; the match to TRBD2 covers 14 bases. V lost 5 bases, J lost 0 bases, and 0 bases stayed unmatched. The germline V gene encodes CDR1 LNHDA and CDR2 SQIVND (reference sequence). The CDR3 runs 16 residues. Written as DNA, the CDR3 is TGTGCCAGTAGTGGGACTAGCGGGAGCTCCTACAATGAGCAGTTCTTC. This encodes CASSGTSGSSYNEQFF.

The chain couples TRBV20-1 to TRBJ1-1, with TRBD1 matching over 7 bases. This CDR3 comprises 11 residues. The V gene's germline CDR1 is DFQATT and CDR2 SNEGSKA (reference sequence). V lost 6 bases, J lost 10 bases, and 8 bases stayed unmatched. The CDR3 nucleotides are TGCAGTGCGATACAGGGGATAGTAGCTTTCTTT. This encodes CSAIQGIVAFF.

The chain has TRBV28 and TRBJ1-1; TRBD1 might be the D (6 bases). The V and J ends lost 5 bases and 3 bases respectively, with 10 bases between them. CDR3 length: 13 amino acids. Germline CDR1 and CDR2: MDHEN and SYDVKM. DNA for the CDR3: TGTGCCAGCAGTGTCCAGGGGTACACTGAAGCTTTCTTT. Its protein is CASSVQGYTEAFF.

There are a few counts of this clone. The V and J genes are TRBV18 and TRBJ2-1, with D possibly being TRBD2 (6 bases). Trimming pared 3 bases from V and 3 bases from J, leaving 12 bases between. The CDR3 runs 15 residues. Germline loops: CDR1 KGHSH, CDR2 LQKENI. CDR3 sequence: CASSPRLEIYNEQFF. The CDR3 nucleotides read TGTGCCAGCTCACCGCGACTAGAGATCTACAATGAGCAGTTCTTC.

This chain connects TRBV30 to TRBJ2-1; 13 bases are a match to TRBD2. This CDR3 is 17 amino acids long. After removal of 0 bases from V and 7 bases from J, the junction contained 9 bases not matched to a gene. The germline CDR1 and CDR2 sequences are GTSNPN and SVGIG (reference sequence). The CDR3 DNA sequence: TGTGCCTGGAGTGTACAGCGGACTAGCGGGAGAGGTAATGAGCAGTTCTTC. This gives the protein CAWSVQRTSGRGNEQFF. Full variable domain (missing parts from reference TRBV30 and TRBJ2-1): SQTIHQWPATLVQPVGSPLSLECTVEGTSNPNLYWYRQAAGRGLQLLFYSVGIGQISSEVPQNLSASRPQDRQFILSSKKLLLSDSGFYLCAWSVQRTSGRGNEQFFGPGTRLTVL.